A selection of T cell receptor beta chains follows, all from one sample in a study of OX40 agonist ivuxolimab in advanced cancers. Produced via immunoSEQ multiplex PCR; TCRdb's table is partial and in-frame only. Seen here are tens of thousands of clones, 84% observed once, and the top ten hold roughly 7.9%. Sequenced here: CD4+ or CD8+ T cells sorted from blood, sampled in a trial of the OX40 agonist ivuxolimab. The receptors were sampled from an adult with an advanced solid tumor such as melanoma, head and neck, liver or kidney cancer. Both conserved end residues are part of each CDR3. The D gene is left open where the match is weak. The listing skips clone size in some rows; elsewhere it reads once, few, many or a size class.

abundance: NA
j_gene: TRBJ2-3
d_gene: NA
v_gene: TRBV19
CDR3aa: CASSTPNGDTQYF
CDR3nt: TGTGCCAGTAGTACCCCCAACGGGGATACGCAGTATTTT

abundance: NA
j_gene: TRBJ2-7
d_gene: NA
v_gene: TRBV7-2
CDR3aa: CASSFNSKGAARSYEQYF
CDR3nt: TGTGCCAGCAGCTTTAACTCCAAGGGAGCAGCTCGTTCCTACGAGCAGTACTTC

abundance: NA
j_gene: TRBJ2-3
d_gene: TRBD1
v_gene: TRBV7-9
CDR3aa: CANGDRSTDTQYF
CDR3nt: TGTGCCAACGGGGACAGGAGCACAGATACGCAGTATTTT

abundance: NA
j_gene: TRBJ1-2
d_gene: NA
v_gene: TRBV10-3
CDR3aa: CAISELQGRRANYGYTF
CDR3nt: TGTGCCATCAGTGAGCTCCAGGGACGCCGAGCTAACTATGGCTACACCTTC

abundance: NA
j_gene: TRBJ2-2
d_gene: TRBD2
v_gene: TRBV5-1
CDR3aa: CASSLVSSGTGELFF
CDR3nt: TGCGCCAGCAGCTTGGTTTCTAGCGGCACCGGGGAGCTGTTTTTT

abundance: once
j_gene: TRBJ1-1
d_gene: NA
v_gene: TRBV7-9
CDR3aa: CASSFGAGGDTEAFF
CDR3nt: TGTGCCAGCAGCTTTGGGGCCGGAGGGGACACTGAAGCTTTCTTT

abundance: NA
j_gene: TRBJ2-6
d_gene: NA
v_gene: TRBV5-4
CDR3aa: CASTTRTGANVLTF
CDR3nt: TGTGCCAGCACCACAAGGACTGGGGCCAACGTCCTGACTTTC

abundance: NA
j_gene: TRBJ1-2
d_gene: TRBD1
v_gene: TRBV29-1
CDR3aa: CSAMGQTNYGYTF
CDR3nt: TGCAGCGCGATGGGACAGACGAACTATGGCTACACCTTC

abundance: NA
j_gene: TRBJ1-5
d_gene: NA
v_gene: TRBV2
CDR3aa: CASSEGHSQPQHF
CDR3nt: TGTGCCAGCAGTGAGGGTCATTCCCAGCCCCAGCATTTT

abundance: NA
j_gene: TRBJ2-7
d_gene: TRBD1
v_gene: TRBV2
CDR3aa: CASSPRQGSSYEQYF
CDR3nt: TGTGCCAGCAGCCCTAGACAGGGTAGCTCCTACGAGCAGTACTTC

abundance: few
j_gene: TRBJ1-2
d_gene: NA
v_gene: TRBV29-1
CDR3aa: CSVEDGRAYGYTF
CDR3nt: TGCAGCGTTGAAGATGGCAGGGCCTATGGCTACACCTTC

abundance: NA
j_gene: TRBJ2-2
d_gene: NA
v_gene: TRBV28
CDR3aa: CASSPGPWTGELFF
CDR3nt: TGTGCCAGCAGTCCCGGCCCGTGGACCGGGGAGCTGTTTTTT

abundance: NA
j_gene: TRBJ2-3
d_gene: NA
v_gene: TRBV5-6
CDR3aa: CASSYATDTQYF
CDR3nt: TGTGCCAGCAGTTACGCTACAGATACGCAGTATTTT

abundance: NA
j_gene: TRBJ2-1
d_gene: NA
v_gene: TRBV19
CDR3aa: CASRQRGVPYNEQFF
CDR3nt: TGTGCCAGTAGACAAAGAGGGGTACCCTACAATGAGCAGTTCTTC

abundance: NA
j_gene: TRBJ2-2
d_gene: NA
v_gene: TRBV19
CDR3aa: CASSSNARGPNTGELFF
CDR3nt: TGTGCCAGTAGCAGTAATGCGCGGGGCCCGAACACCGGGGAGCTGTTTTTT

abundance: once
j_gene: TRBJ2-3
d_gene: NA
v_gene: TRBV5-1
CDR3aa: CASGKQTFQRDTQYF
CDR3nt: TGCGCCAGCGGGAAACAGACTTTCCAAAGAGATACGCAGTATTTT

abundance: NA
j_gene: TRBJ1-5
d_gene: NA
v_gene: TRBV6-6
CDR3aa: CASSWEGNQPQHF
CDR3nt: TGTGCCAGCAGTTGGGAGGGCAATCAGCCCCAGCATTTT

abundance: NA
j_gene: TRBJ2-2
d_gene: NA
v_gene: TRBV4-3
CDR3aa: CASSQDVDTGELFF
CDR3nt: TGCGCCAGCAGCCAAGATGTCGACACCGGGGAGCTGTTTTTT

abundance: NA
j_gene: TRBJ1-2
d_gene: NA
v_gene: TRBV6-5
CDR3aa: CASSYAAGLRGYTF
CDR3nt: TGTGCCAGCAGTTACGCAGCAGGGCTTCGGGGCTACACCTTC

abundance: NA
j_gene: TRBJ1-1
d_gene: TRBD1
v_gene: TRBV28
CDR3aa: CASSSGTGPFEAFF
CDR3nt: TGTGCCAGCAGTTCCGGGACAGGGCCCTTTGAAGCTTTCTTT

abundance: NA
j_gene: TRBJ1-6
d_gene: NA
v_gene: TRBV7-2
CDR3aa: CASSLRPRNSPLHF
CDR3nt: TGTGCCAGCAGCTTACGACCGAGAAATTCACCCCTCCACTTT

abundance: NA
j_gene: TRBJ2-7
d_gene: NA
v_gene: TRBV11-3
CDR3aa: CASSFSTGYEQYF
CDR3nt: TGTGCCAGCAGCTTCAGTACGGGGTACGAGCAGTACTTC

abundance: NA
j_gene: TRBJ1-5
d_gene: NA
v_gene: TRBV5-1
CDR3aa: CASSLSGVGDQPQHF
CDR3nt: TGCGCCAGCAGCTTGTCGGGGGTAGGGGATCAGCCCCAGCATTTT

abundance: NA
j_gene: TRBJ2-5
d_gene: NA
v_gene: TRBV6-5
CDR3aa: CASSPGRPPRTQYF
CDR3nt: TGTGCCAGCAGTCCGGGACGGCCTCCGCGGACCCAGTACTTC

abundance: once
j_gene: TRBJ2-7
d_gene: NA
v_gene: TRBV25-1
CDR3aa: CASSETQGNEQYF
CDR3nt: TGTGCCAGCAGTGAGACACAGGGTAACGAGCAGTACTTC

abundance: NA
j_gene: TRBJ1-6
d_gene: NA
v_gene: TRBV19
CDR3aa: CASSMSDSPLHF
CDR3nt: TGTGCCAGTAGTATGTCGGATTCACCCCTCCACTTT

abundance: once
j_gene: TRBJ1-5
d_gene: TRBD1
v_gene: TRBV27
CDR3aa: CASSPDRGGNQPQHF
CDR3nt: TGTGCCAGCAGTCCCGACAGGGGTGGAAATCAGCCCCAGCATTTT

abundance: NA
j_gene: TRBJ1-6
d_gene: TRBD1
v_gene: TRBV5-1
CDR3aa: CASSSGTGDTPLHF
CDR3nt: TGCGCCAGCAGCTCCGGGACAGGTGACACACCCCTCCACTTT

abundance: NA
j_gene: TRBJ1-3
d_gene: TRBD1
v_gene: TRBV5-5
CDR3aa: CASSLRTGMVSGNTIYF
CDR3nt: TGTGCCAGCAGCCTCCGGACAGGGATGGTCTCTGGAAACACCATATATTTT

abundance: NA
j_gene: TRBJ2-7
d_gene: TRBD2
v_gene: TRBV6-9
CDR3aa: CASRRASGRQYEQYF
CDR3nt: TGTGCCAGCAGGAGAGCTAGCGGGCGACAGTACGAGCAGTACTTC

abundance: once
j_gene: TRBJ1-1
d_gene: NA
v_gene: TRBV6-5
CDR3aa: CASSYSDKNTEAFF
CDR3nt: TGTGCCAGCAGTTACTCAGACAAGAACACTGAAGCTTTCTTT

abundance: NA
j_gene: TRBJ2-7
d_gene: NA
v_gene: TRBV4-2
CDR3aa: CASSQAPGLYEQYF
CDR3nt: TGTGCCAGCAGCCAAGCGCCAGGCCTCTACGAGCAGTACTTC

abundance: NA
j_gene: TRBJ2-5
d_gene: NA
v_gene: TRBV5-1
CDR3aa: CASSLGPARETQYF
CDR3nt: TGCGCCAGCAGCTTGGGCCCTGCACGAGAGACCCAGTACTTC

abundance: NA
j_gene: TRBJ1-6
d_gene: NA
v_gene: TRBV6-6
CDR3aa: CASSRGAGNSPLHF
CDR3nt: TGTGCCAGCAGTAGGGGGGCGGGTAATTCACCCCTCCACTTT

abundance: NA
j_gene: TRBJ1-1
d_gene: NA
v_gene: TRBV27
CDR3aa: CASSLGPAGVAEAFF
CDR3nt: TGTGCCAGCAGTTTAGGCCCCGCAGGGGTTGCTGAAGCTTTCTTT

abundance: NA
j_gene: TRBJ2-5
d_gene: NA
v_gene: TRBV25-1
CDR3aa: CASSEWGAIGRETQYF
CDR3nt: TGTGCCAGCAGTGAATGGGGGGCCATAGGTCGCGAGACCCAGTACTTC

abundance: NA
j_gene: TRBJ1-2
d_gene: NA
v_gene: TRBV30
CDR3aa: CAWSVPVRPLLRGIVDGYTF
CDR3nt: TGTGCCTGGAGTGTACCGGTACGCCCTCTCCTACGGGGGATCGTTGATGGCTACACCTTC

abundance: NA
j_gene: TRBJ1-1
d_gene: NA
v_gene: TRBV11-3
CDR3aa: CASSLLSGNTEAFF
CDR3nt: TGTGCCAGCAGCTTACTGTCAGGGAACACTGAAGCTTTCTTT

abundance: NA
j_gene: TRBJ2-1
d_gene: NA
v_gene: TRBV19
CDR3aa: CASSIVPPNYNEQFF
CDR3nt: TGTGCCAGTAGTATAGTTCCGCCCAACTACAATGAGCAGTTCTTC

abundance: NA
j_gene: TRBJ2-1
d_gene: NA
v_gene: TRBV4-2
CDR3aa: CASSQDISVSYNEQFF
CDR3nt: TGTGCCAGCAGCCAAGATATAAGTGTCTCCTACAATGAGCAGTTCTTC

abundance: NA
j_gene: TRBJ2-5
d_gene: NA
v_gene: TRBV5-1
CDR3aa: CASSQGLEETQYF
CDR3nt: TGCGCCAGCAGCCAGGGACTTGAAGAGACCCAGTACTTC

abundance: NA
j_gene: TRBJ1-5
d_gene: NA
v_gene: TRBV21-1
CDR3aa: CASSSGRLRSNQPQHF
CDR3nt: TGTGCCAGCAGCTCCGGTAGGCTTAGGAGCAATCAGCCCCAGCATTTT